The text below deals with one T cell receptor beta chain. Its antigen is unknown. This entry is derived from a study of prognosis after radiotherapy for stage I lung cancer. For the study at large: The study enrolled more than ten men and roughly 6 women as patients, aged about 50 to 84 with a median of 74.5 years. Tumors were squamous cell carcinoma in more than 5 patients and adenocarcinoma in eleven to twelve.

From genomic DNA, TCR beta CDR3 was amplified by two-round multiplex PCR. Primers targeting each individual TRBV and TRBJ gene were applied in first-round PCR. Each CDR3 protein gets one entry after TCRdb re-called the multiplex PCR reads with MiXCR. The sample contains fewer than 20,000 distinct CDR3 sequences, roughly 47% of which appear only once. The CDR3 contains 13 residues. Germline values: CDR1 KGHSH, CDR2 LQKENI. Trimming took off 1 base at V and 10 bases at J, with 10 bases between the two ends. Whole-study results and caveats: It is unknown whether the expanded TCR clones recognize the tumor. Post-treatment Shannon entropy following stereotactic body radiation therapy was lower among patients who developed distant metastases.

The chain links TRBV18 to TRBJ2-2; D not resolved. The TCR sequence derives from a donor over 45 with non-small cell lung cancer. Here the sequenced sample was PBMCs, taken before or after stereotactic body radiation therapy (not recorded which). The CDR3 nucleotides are TGTGCCAGCTCACCACAGGGCCCCTTGGAGCTGTTTTTT. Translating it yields CASSPQGPLELFF.